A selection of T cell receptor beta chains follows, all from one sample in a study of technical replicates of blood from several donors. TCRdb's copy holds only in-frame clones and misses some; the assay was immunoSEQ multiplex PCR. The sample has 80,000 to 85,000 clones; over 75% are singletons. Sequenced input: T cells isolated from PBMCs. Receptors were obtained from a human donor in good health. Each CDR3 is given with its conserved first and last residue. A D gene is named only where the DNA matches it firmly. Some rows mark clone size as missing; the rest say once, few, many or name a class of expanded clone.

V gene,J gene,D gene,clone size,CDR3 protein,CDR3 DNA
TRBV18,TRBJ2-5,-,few,CASSPPPRGGETQYF,TGTGCCAGCTCACCACCGCCCAGGGGTGGAGAGACCCAGTACTTC
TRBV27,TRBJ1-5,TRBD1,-,CASSSYIQGAINQPQHF,TGTGCCAGCAGTTCCTACATCCAGGGGGCTATCAATCAGCCCCAGCATTTT
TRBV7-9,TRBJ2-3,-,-,CASRESGSTDTQYF,TGTGCCAGCAGAGAAAGCGGTAGCACAGATACGCAGTATTTT
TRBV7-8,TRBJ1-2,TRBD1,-,CASSLWDSYGYTF,TGTGCCAGCAGCTTATGGGACAGCTATGGCTACACCTTC
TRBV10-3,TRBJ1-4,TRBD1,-,CAIRQTGEEEKLFF,TGTGCCATCAGACAGACAGGGGAGGAGGAAAAACTGTTTTTT
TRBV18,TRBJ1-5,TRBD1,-,CASSPGTGTGSQPQHF,TGTGCCAGCTCACCAGGCACCGGGACAGGGAGCCAGCCCCAGCATTTT
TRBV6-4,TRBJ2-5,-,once,CASSPGRGIETQYF,TGTGCCAGCAGTCCAGGACGGGGTATCGAGACCCAGTACTTC
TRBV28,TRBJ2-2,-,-,CASREPNTGELFF,TGTGCCAGCAGGGAGCCCAACACCGGGGAGCTGTTTTTT
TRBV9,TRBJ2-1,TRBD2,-,CASSVVTSGLNEQFF,TGTGCCAGCAGCGTAGTAACTAGCGGGCTCAATGAGCAGTTCTTC
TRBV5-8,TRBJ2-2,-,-,CASPLGRANTGELFF,TGTGCCAGCCCCCTCGGCAGGGCGAACACCGGGGAGCTGTTTTTT
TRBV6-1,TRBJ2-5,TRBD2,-,CASSEGLAGVETQYF,TGTGCCAGCAGTGAAGGACTAGCGGGAGTAGAGACCCAGTACTTC
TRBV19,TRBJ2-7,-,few,CASLSADYEQYF,TGTGCCAGTCTGAGCGCTGACTACGAGCAGTACTTC
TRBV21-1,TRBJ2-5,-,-,CASCYGEYVKQETQYF,TGTGCCAGCTGTTATGGGGAGTATGTTAAGCAGGAGACCCAGTACTTC